These 23 T cell receptor beta chains were all obtained from the same sample, sequenced in a study of metastatic and nonmetastatic thyroid tumors. None of the patients had undergone any treatment ahead of thyroid surgery. Through MiXCR, TCRdb re-clonotyped the PCR reads. The profile shows about 25,000 clones, approximately 20% of them singletons. Sequenced: blood. The receptors originated from a male donor with papillary thyroid cancer or a benign thyroid nodule (not recorded which). Some clones in this sample may be carry-over from other donors' samples.

This clone has ten or more counts. This may come from a read error, since a much larger clone is one base off. A read error is likely, as this CDR3 ends without the conserved phenylalanine or tryptophan. The chain couples TRBV5-1 to TRBJ1-2; tentative D call: TRBD1 (6 bases). CDR3 size: 13 residues. V was clipped by 9 bases and J by 4 bases, with 16 bases between them. CDR1 SGHRS and CDR2 YFSETQ come from the germline V gene. In DNA, the CDR3 is TGCGCCACCCGGGACACATTCTCCTATGGCTACACCCTC. Translation: CATRDTFSYGYTL.

This clone has a count of ten or more. The sample carries other DNA sequences with the same CDR3. The genes are TRBV6-2 or TRBV6-3 and TRBJ2-7, with D possibly TRBD2 on 7 matching bases. The CDR3 extends over 13 amino acids. Trimming pared 9 bases from V and 5 bases from J, leaving 17 bases between. Germline V gives CDR1 MNHEY, CDR2 SVGEGT. CDR3 in amino acids: CASLEGGAHEQYF. As DNA, the CDR3 is TGTGCCAGTCTAGAGGGGGGGGCCCACGAGCAGTACTTC.

This clone was counted between two and nine times. The chain couples TRBV6-1 to TRBJ2-7; D is unclear. This CDR3 spans 15 amino acids. The germline V and J ends were trimmed by 3 bases and 2 bases, with 14 bases remaining between them. Germline values: CDR1 MNHNS, CDR2 SASEGT. DNA of the CDR3: TGTGCCAGCAGTGACCCAGCCGGGCCCACCTACGAGCAGTACTTC. Translated, it gives CASSDPAGPTYEQYF.

Ten or more counts support this clone. The genes are TRBV11-2 and TRBJ2-1; D might be TRBD1 or TRBD2, each matching 5 bases. The germline V gene encodes CDR1 SGHAT and CDR2 FQNNGV. The CDR3 covers 15 residues. The V and J ends lost 0 bases and 7 bases respectively, with 13 bases between them. CDR3 sequence: CASSLEWNWGNEQFF. CDR3 nucleotides: TGTGCCAGCAGCTTAGAGTGGAACTGGGGGAATGAGCAGTTCTTC.

By sample share, this clone is medium-sized. This chain links TRBV6-2 or TRBV6-3 with TRBJ2-7, with unresolved D. The germline V gene has CDR1 MNHEY and CDR2 SVGEGT. Trimming shortened V by 6 bases and J by 3 bases, and 6 bases separated the two germline ends. The CDR3 has 11 residues. For the CDR3, the DNA is TGTGCCAGCAGGAATCTCTACGAGCAGTACTTC. Amino acid sequence: CASRNLYEQYF.

This clone was detected only a few times. V and J are TRBV10-3 and TRBJ2-3; 11 bases are a match to TRBD2. The CDR3 contains 15 residues. Trimming at V came to 8 bases and at J to 0 bases, leaving 4 bases not matched to a gene. The germline V gene has CDR1 ENHRY and CDR2 SYGVKD. In DNA, the CDR3 is TGTGCCATCGGGGGACTAGCGGATAGCACAGATACGCAGTATTTT. The encoded protein is CAIGGLADSTDTQYF.

This clone was found a few times. This chain connects TRBV12-5 to TRBJ2-7; TRBD2 might be the D (5 bases). CDR3 length: 13 residues. Germline CDR1 LGHNT, CDR2 FRNRAP. V was shortened by 5 bases and J by 2 bases, with 10 bases between the two germline ends. The CDR3 spells CASGPAGTYEQYF. CDR3 nucleotides: TGTGCTAGTGGTCCCGCCGGGACCTACGAGCAGTACTTC.

This clone occurred many times. V gene TRBV20-1 combines with J gene TRBJ2-7, with D possibly being TRBD1 (6 bases). The germline V gene has CDR1 DFQATT and CDR2 SNEGSKA (reference sequence). Trimming stripped 0 bases from V and 3 bases from J, with 12 bases between. The CDR3 has 14 amino acids. CDR3 protein: CSARDRQGLYEQYF. In nucleotides, the CDR3 is TGCAGTGCTAGAGATAGGCAGGGGCTCTACGAGCAGTACTTC.

As concerns this clone: In the same sample, other DNA sequences code for this CDR3. The J gene is TRBJ1-1, the V gene TRBV5-5; tentative D call: TRBD1 (5 bases). The CDR3 runs to 14 residues. In germline, CDR1 is SGHKS, CDR2 YYEKEE (reference sequence). V was trimmed by 4 bases and J by 1 base, leaving 11 bases between them. The CDR3 sequence: CASSIRDGNTEAFF. CDR3 nucleotide sequence: TGTGCCAGCAGCATCCGGGACGGGAACACTGAAGCTTTCTTT.

This clone was counted many times. The V call is TRBV5-1, the J call TRBJ1-2; D unclear. Germline V gene lookup returns CDR1 SGHRS and CDR2 YFSETQ. V dropped 0 bases and J dropped 4 bases, with 7 bases sitting between them. The length of the CDR3 is 13 residues. The DNA for the CDR3 is TGCGCCAGCAGCTTGGCGGGCGGCTATGGCTACACCTTC. As protein: CASSLAGGYGYTF.

The CDR3 bases are TGTGCCAGCAGTTACCCGGGACAGGGGATGGATGAGCAGTTCTTC. Protein sequence: CASSYPGQGMDEQFF. The chain recombines TRBV6-2 or TRBV6-3 with TRBJ2-1; 10 positions match TRBD1. The CDR3 length is 15 residues. V lost 2 bases and J lost 8; bases outside the gene matches: 6. Per the germline V gene, CDR1 is MNHEY and CDR2 is SVGEGT.

This clone was counted a single time. The rearrangement links TRBV30 to TRBJ1-2, with 7 bases matching TRBD1. V lost 1 base and J lost 2; bases outside the gene matches: 1. CDR3 size: 13 residues. CDR1 and CDR2 (germline): GTSNPN, SVGIG (reference sequence). The CDR3 region has the DNA TGTGCCTGGAGTGCGGGACAGAACTATGGCTACACCTTC. Translating gives CAWSAGQNYGYTF.

The sample holds many counts of this clone. V and J are TRBV18 and TRBJ2-3; the match to TRBD2 covers 9 bases. This CDR3 region has 16 residues. CDR1 and CDR2 (germline): KGHSH, LQKENI. Trimming removed 2 bases from V and 4 bases from J; junction bases left unmatched: 7. The CDR3: CASSPYQAGGPDTQYF. The CDR3 DNA reads TGTGCCAGCTCACCATATCAAGCGGGAGGTCCAGATACGCAGTATTTT. Filled out from reference TRBV18 and TRBJ2-3, the complete variable domain reads NAGVMQNPRHLVRRRGQEARLRCSPMKGHSHVYWYRQLPEEGLKFMVYLQKENIIDESGMPKERFSAEFPKEGPSILRIQQVVRGDSAAYFCASSPYQAGGPDTQYFGPGTRLTVL.

This clone is medium-sized by share. The chain recombines TRBV2 with TRBJ2-7; D gene uncertain. CDR3 length equals 12 residues. Trimming removed 6 bases at V and 1 base at J, with 7 bases between. CDR1 and CDR2 (germline): SNHLY, FYNNEI. For the CDR3, the DNA is TGTGCCAGCAGGGTGGGGTCCTACGAGCAGTACTTC. Protein sequence: CASRVGSYEQYF.

This clone was found a few times. This chain connects TRBV12-3 or TRBV12-4 to TRBJ1-1, with TRBD1 identical over 11 bases. V gave up 3 bases and J gave up 5 bases; unmatched junction bases: 2. The CDR3 loop spans 14 amino acids. The CDR3 here is CASSLGQGGTEAFF. CDR3 coding DNA: TGTGCCAGCAGTTTGGGACAGGGGGGGACTGAAGCTTTCTTT.

This clone was seen many times. The chain's CDR3 is CASSLSPSTDTQYF. The DNA of the CDR3 is TGCGCCAGCAGCTTGAGTCCAAGCACAGATACGCAGTATTTT. The chain combines TRBV5-1 with TRBJ2-3; D remains unclear. V was clipped by 1 base and J by 0 bases, with 6 bases between them. The germline V gene encodes CDR1 SGHRS and CDR2 YFSETQ. There are 14 residues in the CDR3.

This clone came up many times. The chain recombines TRBV4-1 with TRBJ2-7; a weak D match, TRBD2 (6 bases). Trimming shortened V by 1 base and J by 9 bases, and 19 bases separated the two germline ends. Germline V gives CDR1 MGHRA, CDR2 YSYEKL. The CDR3 consists of 15 residues. In DNA form, the CDR3 reads TGCGCCAGCAGCCAAGTACCGGGAGCGGGCGTGGTGCAGTACTTC. This gives the protein CASSQVPGAGVVQYF.

Many counts were recorded for this clone. Here the CDR3 reads CASSPTSVSSYEQYF. CDR3 nucleotide sequence: TGTGCCAGCAGCCCCACTAGCGTAAGCTCCTACGAGCAGTACTTC. This chain uses TRBV7-8 with TRBJ2-7, with TRBD2 matching 7 bases. V shed 5 bases and J 0 bases; nucleotides not matched to a gene: 7. CDR1 SGHVS and CDR2 FQNEAQ come from the germline V gene. The CDR3 spans 15 residues.

In the case of this clone: One junction end disagrees with the germline gene, perhaps due to a read error. This chain uses TRBV6-4 with TRBJ1-5, with 9 bases matching TRBD1. The germline gives CDR1 MRHNA, CDR2 SNTAGT. The CDR3 runs 16 residues. Here the CDR3 DNA reads TGTGCCAGCAGCAGGGACAGGGATCTTGGCAATCAGACCCAGCATTTT. It yields the protein CASSRDRDLGNQTQHF.

This clone was detected only a few times. This chain links TRBV6-1 with TRBJ2-1, with D possibly TRBD1 on 6 matching bases. This CDR3 spans 15 amino acids. Between the trimmed V and J ends, which lost 4 bases and 4 bases, there was a span of 14 bases. Germline values: CDR1 MNHNS, CDR2 SASEGT. CDR3 bases: TGTGCCAGCAGTGCCACTAGAGGGGGATACAATGAGCAGTTCTTC. It yields the protein CASSATRGGYNEQFF.

A note on this clone: The junction departs from germline at one end; a sequencing error may be responsible. This chain uses TRBV6-1 with TRBJ2-5; 9 nucleotides align to TRBD2. CDR1 is MNHNS and CDR2 is SASEGT in the germline V gene. The CDR3 has 15 amino acids. This CDR3 reads CSSRREYSGSETQYF. CDR3 bases: TGTTCCAGCAGAAGAGAATATAGCGGGAGTGAGACCCAGTACTTC.

This clone was observed many times. With a much larger clone just one base away, this may be a read error. Other DNA variants within this sample encode the same CDR3. The genes are TRBV7-2 and TRBJ1-2, with 11 bases identical to TRBD1. Germline trimming cut 5 bases from V and 8 bases from J; bases unmatched to any gene: 7. This CDR3 comprises 14 residues. Germline V lookup: CDR1 SGHTA, CDR2 FQGNSA. The CDR3 here is CASSPDRGPYGYTF. The CDR3 DNA is TGTGCCAGCAGCCCGGACAGGGGGCCCTACGGCTACACCTTC. Complete variable domain (other parts from reference TRBV7-2 and TRBJ1-2): GAGVSQSPSNKVTEKGKDVELRCDPISGHTALYWYRQSLGQGLEFLIYFQGNSAPDKSGLPSDRFSAERTGGSVSTLTIQRTQQEDSAVYLCASSPDRGPYGYTFGSGTRLTVV.

The J gene is TRBJ2-7, the V gene TRBV5-1; TRBD1 aligns across 8 bases. V lost 2 bases and J lost 1; bases outside the gene matches: 2. The CDR3 contains 14 residues. CDR1 SGHRS and CDR2 YFSETQ come from the germline V gene. The DNA for the CDR3 is TGCGCCAGCAGCTTCAGGGGGCTATCCTACGAGCAGTACTTC. Encoded protein: CASSFRGLSYEQYF.